By its share, the clone carrying this TCR beta chain is medium-sized. Its antigen is currently unknown. This sample stems from a study of OX40 agonist ivuxolimab in advanced cancers. Sequencing used immunoSEQ multiplex PCR; TCRdb keeps in-frame clones, though not all of them. The repertoire includes roughly 11,000 clones, about 75% of them detected once, and around 30% sits in the top ten. Whole-study results and caveats: Still undetermined is the antigen specificity of the expanded peripheral T cells.

The sequence derives from an adult with an advanced solid tumor such as melanoma, head and neck, liver or kidney cancer. Source: CD4+ or CD8+ T cells sorted from blood, taken in a trial of the OX40 agonist ivuxolimab.

This CDR3 reads CASSLGGVNEKLFF. CDR3 in DNA: TGCGCCAGCAGCTTGGGGGGAGTTAATGAAAAACTGTTTTTT. The rearrangement uses TRBV5-1 and TRBJ1-4; unclear D gene. Germline assignment: CDR1 SGHRS and CDR2 YFSETQ. The CDR3 is 14 residues long. Trimming took 0 bases from V and 4 from J, leaving 7 bases between them.